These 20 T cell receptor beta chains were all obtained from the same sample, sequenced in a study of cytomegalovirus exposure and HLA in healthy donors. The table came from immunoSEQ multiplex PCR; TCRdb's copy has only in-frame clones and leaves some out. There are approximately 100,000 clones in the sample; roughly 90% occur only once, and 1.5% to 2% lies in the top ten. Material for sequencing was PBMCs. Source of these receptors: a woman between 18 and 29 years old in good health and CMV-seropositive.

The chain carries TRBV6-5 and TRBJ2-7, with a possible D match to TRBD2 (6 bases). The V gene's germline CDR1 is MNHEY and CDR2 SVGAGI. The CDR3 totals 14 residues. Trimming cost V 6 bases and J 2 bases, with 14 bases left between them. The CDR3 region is CASSQAGWPYEQYF. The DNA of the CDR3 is TGTGCCAGCAGCCAAGCGGGTTGGCCCTACGAGCAGTACTTC.

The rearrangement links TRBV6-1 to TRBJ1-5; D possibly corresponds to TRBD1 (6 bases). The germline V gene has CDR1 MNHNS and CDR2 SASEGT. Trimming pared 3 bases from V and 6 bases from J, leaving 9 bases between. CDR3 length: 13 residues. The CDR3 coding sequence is TGTGCCAGCAGTGATACAGGGCTTCAGCCCCAGCATTTT. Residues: CASSDTGLQPQHF.

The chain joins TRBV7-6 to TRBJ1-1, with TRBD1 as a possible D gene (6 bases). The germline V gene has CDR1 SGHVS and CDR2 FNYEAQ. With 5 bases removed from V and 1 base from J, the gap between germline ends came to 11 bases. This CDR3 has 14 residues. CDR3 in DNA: TGTGCCAGCAGCACACAGGGCGCGAACACTGAAGCTTTCTTT. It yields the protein CASSTQGANTEAFF.

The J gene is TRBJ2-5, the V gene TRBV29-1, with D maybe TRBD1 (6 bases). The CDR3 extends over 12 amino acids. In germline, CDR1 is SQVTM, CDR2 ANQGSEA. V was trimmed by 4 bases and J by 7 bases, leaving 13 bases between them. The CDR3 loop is CSVVEAGVTQYF. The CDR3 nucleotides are TGCAGCGTTGTTGAGGCAGGGGTGACCCAGTACTTC.

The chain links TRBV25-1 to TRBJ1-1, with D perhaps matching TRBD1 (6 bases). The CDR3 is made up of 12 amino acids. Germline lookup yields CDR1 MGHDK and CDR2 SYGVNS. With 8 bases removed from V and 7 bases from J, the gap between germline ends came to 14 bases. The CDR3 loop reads CASAGEPDEAFF. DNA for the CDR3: TGTGCCAGCGCAGGGGAGCCAGATGAAGCTTTCTTT. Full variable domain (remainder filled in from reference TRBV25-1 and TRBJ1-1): EADIYQTPRYLVIGTGKKITLECSQTMGHDKMYWYQQDPGMELHLIHYSYGVNSTEKGDLSSESTVSRIRTEHFPLTLESARPSHTSQYLCASAGEPDEAFFGQGTRLTVV.

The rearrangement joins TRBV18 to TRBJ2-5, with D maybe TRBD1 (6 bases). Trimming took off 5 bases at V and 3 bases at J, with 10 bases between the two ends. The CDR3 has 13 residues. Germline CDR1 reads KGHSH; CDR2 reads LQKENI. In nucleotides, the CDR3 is TGTGCCAGCTCAGTGGACAGTGAAGAGACCCAGTACTTC. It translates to CASSVDSEETQYF.

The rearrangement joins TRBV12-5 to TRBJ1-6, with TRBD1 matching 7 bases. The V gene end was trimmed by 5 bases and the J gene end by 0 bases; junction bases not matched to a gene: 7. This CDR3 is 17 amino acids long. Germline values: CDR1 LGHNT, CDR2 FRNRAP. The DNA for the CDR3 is TGTGCTAGTGGTACCAGGACAGGAAGCTCCTATAATTCACCCCTCCACTTT. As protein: CASGTRTGSSYNSPLHF.

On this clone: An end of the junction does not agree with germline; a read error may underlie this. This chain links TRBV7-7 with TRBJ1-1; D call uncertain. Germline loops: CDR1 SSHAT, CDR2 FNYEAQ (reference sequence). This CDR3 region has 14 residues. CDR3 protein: CASSRITGNTEAFF. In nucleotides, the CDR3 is TGTGCTAGCAGCCGAATAACGGGGAACACTGAAGCTTTCTTT.

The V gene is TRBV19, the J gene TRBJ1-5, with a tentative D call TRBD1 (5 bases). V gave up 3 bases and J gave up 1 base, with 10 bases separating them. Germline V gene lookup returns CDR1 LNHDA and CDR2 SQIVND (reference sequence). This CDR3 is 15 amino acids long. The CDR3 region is CASSIKAGSNQPQHF. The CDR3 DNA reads TGTGCCAGTAGTATCAAGGCAGGGAGCAATCAGCCCCAGCATTTT.

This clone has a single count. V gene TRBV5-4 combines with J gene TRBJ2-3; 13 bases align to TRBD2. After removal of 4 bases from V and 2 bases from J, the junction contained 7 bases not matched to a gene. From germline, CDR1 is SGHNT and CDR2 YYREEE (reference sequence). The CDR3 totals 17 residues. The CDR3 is CASSDRTSGGYTDTQYF. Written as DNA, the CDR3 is TGTGCCAGCAGCGACCGGACTAGCGGGGGATACACAGATACGCAGTATTTT. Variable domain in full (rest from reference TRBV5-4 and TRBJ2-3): ETGVTQSPTHLIKTRGQQVTLRCSSQSGHNTVSWYQQALGQGPQFIFQYYREEENGRGNFPPRFSGLQFPNYSSELNVNALELDDSALYLCASSDRTSGGYTDTQYFGPGTRLTVL.

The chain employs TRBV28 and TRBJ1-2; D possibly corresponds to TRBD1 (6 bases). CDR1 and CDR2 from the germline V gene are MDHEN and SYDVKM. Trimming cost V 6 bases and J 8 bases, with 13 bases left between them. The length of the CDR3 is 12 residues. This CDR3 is CASSLGGGGYTF. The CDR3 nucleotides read TGTGCCAGCAGCCTAGGGGGGGGAGGCTACACCTTC.

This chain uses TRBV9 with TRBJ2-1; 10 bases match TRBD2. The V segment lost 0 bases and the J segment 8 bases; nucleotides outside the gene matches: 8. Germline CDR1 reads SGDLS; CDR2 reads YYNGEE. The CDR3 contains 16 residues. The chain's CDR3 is CASSVEASGGADEQFF. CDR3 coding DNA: TGTGCCAGCAGCGTAGAGGCAAGCGGGGGGGCGGATGAGCAGTTCTTC.

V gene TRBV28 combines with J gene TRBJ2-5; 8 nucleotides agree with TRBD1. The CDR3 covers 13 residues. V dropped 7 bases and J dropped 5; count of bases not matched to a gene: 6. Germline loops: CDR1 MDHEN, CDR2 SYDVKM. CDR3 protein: CASTVDRAETQYF. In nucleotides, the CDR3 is TGTGCCAGCACCGTGGACAGGGCTGAGACCCAGTACTTC. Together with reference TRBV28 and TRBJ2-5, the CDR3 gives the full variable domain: DVKVTQSSRYLVKRTGEKVFLECVQDMDHENMFWYRQDPGLGLRLIYFSYDVKMKEKGDIPEGYSVSREKKERFSLILESASTNQTSMYLCASTVDRAETQYFGPGTRLLVL.

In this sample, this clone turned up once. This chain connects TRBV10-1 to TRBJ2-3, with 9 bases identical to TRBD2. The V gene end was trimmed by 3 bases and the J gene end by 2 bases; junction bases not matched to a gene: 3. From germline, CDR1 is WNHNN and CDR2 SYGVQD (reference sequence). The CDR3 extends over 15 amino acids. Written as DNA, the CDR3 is TGCGCCAGCAGTGATCCTAGCGGGAACACAGATACGCAGTATTTT. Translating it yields CASSDPSGNTDTQYF.

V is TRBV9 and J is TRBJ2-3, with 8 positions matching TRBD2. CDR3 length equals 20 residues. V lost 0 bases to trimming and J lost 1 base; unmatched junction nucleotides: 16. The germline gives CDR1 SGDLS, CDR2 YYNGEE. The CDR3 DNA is TGTGCCAGCAGCGTAGCTGGGGGGTCCTCATTGCGGGGGGGCACAGATACGCAGTATTTT. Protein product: CASSVAGGSSLRGGTDTQYF. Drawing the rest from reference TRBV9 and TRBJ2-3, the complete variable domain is DSGVTQTPKHLITATGQRVTLRCSPRSGDLSVYWYQQSLDQGLQFLIQYYNGEERAKGNILERFSAQQFPDLHSELNLSSLELGDSALYFCASSVAGGSSLRGGTDTQYFGPGTRLTVL.

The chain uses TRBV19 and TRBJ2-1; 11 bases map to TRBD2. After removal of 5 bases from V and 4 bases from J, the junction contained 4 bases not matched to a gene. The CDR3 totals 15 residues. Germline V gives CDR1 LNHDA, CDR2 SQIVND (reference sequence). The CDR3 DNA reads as TGTGCCAGTAGTGCCGCTAGCGGGGGGTACAATGAGCAGTTCTTC. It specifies CASSAASGGYNEQFF. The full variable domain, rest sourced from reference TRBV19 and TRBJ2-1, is DGGITQSPKYLFRKEGQNVTLSCEQNLNHDAMYWYRQDPGQGLRLIYYSQIVNDFQKGDIAEGYSVSREKKESFPLTVTSAQKNPTAFYLCASSAASGGYNEQFFGPGTRLTVL.

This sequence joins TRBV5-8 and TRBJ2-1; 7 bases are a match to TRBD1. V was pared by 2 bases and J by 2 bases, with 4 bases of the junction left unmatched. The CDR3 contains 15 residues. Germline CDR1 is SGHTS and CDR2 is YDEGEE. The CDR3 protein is CASSFDRDTYNEQFF. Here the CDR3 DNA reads TGTGCCAGCAGCTTCGACAGGGACACCTACAATGAGCAGTTCTTC. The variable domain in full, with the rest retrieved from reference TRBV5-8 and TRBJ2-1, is EAGVTQSPTHLIKTRGQQATLRCSPISGHTSVYWYQQALGLGLQFLLWYDEGEERNRGNFPPRFSGRQFPNYSSELNVNALELEDSALYLCASSFDRDTYNEQFFGPGTRLTVL.

DNA for the CDR3: TGTGCCAGCACCCTAGGGGGGGTTGTAAGCTATGGCTACACCTTC. Translation: CASTLGGVVSYGYTF. The chain joins TRBV28 to TRBJ1-2, with D perhaps TRBD1 (6 bases). Trimming pared 7 bases from V and 4 bases from J, leaving 19 bases between. CDR3 size: 15 residues. Germline CDR1 is MDHEN and CDR2 is SYDVKM.

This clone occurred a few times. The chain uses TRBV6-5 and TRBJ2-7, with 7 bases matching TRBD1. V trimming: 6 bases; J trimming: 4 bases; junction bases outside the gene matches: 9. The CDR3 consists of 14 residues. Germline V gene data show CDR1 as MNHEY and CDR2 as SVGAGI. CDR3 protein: CASRKTGPFYEQYF. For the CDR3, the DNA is TGTGCCAGCAGGAAGACAGGGCCCTTTTACGAGCAGTACTTC.

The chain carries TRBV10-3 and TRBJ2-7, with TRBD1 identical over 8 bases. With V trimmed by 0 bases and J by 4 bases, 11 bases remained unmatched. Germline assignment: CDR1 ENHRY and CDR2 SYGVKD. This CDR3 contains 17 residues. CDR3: CAISESMGQGARYEQYF. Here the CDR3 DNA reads TGTGCCATCAGTGAGTCGATGGGGCAGGGGGCGCGGTACGAGCAGTACTTC.